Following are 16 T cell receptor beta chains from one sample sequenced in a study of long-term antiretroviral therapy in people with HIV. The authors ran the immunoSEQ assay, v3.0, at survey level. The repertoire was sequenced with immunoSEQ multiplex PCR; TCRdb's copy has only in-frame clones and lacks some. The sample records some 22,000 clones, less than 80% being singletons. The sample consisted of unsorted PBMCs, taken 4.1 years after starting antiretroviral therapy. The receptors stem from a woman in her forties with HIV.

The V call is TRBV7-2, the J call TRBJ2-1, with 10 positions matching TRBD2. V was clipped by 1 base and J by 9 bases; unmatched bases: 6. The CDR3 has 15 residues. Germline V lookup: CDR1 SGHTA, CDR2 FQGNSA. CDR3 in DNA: TGTGCCAGCAGCTTAGGGCCTAGCGGGGGAGGTGAGCAGTTCTTC. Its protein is CASSLGPSGGGEQFF.

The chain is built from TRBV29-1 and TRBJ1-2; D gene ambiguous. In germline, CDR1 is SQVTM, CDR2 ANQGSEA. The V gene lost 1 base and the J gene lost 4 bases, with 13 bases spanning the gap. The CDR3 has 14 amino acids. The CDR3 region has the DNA TGCAGCGTTGAAGTCCCCGGCAGGTCCTATGGCTACACCTTC. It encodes CSVEVPGRSYGYTF. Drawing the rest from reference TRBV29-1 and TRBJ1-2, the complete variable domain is SAVISQKPSRDICQRGTSLTIQCQVDSQVTMMFWYRQQPGQSLTLIATANQGSEATYESGFVIDKFPISRPNLTFSTLTVSNMSPEDSSIYLCSVEVPGRSYGYTFGSGTRLTVV.

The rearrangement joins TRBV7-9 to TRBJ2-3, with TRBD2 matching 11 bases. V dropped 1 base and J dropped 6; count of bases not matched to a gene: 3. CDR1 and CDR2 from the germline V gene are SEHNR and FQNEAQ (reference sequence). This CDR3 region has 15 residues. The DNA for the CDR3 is TGTGCCAGCAGCTTAGTTCCTAGCGGGAGGGATACGCAGTATTTT. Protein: CASSLVPSGRDTQYF.

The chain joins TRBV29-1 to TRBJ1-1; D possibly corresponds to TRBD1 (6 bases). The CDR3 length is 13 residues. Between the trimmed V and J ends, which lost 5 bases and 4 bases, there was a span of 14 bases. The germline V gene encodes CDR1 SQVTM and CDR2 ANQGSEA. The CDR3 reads CSVLGQWGTEAFF. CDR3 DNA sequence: TGCAGCGTTTTGGGACAATGGGGCACTGAAGCTTTCTTT.

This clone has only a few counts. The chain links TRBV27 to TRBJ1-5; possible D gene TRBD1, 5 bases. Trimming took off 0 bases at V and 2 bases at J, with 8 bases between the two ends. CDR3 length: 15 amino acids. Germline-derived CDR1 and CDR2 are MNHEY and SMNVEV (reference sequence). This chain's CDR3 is CASSLSGVRNQPQHF. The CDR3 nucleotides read TGTGCCAGCAGTTTATCAGGGGTGCGCAATCAGCCCCAGCATTTT.

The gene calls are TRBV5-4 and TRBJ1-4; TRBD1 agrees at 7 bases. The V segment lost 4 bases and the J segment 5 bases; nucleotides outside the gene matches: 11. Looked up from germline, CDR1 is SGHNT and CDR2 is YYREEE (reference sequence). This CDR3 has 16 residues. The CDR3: CASSPDPDRLNEKLFF. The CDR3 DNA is TGTGCCAGCAGCCCCGACCCGGACAGGTTAAATGAAAAACTGTTTTTT.

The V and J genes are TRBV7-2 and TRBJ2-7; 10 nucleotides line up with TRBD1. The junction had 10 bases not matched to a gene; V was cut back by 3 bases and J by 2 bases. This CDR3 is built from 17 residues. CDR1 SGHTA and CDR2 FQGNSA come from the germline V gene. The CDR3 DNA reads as TGTGCCAGCAGCTTTCTGGGGGGGACAGGGGCCCCCTACGAGCAGTACTTC. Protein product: CASSFLGGTGAPYEQYF. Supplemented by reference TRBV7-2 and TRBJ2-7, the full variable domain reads GAGVSQSPSNKVTEKGKDVELRCDPISGHTALYWYRQSLGQGLEFLIYFQGNSAPDKSGLPSDRFSAERTGGSVSTLTIQRTQQEDSAVYLCASSFLGGTGAPYEQYFGPGTRLTVT.

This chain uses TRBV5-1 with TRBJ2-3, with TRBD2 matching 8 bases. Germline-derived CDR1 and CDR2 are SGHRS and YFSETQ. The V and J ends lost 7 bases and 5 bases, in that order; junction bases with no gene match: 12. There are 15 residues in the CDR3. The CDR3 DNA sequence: TGCGCCAGCCGTTTCAGCGGGAGTTCGGGAGATACGCAGTATTTT. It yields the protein CASRFSGSSGDTQYF.

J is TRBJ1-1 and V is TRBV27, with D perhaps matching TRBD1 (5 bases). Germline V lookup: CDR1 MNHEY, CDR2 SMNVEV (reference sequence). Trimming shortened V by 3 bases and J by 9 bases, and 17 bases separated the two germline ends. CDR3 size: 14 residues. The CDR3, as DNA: TGTGCCAGCAGTTTCACCACGAGAGGGACCAAAGCTTTCTTT. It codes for CASSFTTRGTKAFF.

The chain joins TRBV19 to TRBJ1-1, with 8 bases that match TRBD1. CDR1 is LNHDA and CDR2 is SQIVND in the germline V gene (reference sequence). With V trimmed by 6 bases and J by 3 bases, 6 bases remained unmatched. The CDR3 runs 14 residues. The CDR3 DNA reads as TGTGCCAGTAGATACGGACAGGGCGACACTGAAGCTTTCTTT. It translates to CASRYGQGDTEAFF.

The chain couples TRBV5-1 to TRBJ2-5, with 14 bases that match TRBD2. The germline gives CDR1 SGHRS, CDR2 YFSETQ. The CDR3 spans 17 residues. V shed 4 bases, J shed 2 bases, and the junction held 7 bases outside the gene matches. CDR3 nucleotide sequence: TGCGCCAGCAGCAAGGGACTAGCGGGAGATCAACAAGAGACCCAGTACTTC. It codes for CASSKGLAGDQQETQYF.

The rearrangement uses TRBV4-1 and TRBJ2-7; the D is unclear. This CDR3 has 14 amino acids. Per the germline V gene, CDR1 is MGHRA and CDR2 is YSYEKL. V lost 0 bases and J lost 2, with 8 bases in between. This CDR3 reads CASSQDLVPYEQYF. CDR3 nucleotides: TGCGCCAGCAGCCAAGATTTGGTTCCCTACGAGCAGTACTTC.

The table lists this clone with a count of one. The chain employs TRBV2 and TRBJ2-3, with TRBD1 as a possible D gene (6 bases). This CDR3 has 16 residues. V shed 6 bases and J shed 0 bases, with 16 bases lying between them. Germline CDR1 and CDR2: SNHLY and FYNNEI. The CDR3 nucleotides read TGTGCCAGCAGCCTAGACGGACAGCAGAGCACAGATACGCAGTATTTT. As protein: CASSLDGQQSTDTQYF.

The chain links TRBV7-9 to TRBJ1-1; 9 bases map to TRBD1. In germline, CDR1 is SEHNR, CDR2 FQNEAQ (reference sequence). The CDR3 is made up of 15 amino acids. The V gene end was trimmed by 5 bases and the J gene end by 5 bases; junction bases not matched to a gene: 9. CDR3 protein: CASSSYRGPGTEAFF. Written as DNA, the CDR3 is TGTGCCAGCAGCAGTTACAGGGGGCCGGGAACTGAAGCTTTCTTT.

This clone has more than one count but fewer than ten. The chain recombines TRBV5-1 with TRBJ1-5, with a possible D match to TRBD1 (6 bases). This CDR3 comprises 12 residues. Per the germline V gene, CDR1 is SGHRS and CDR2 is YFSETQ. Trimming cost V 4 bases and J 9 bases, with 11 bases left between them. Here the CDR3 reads CASSSEGGPQHF. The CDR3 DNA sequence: TGCGCCAGCAGCAGTGAGGGGGGGCCCCAGCATTTT.

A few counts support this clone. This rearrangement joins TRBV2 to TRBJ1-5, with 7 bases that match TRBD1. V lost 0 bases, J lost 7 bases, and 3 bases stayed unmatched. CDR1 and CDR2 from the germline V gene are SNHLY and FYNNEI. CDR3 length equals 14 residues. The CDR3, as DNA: TGTGCCAGCAGTGAAGCAAGGGGGCAACAGCCCCAGCATTTT. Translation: CASSEARGQQPQHF.